These 32 T cell receptor beta chains share one sample of origin, sequenced in a study of Tregs in tolerant kidney transplant recipients. Produced via immunoSEQ multiplex PCR; TCRdb's table is partial and in-frame only. The table shows around 230,000 clones, with roughly 80% occurring only once. The specimen sequenced was CD4+ T cells from blood. The source of these receptors is a human donor in good health.

This chain joins TRBV5-1 and TRBJ2-3; a possible D gene is TRBD2 (5 bases). Germline V gives CDR1 SGHRS, CDR2 YFSETQ. V was shortened by 3 bases and J by 1 base, with 12 bases between the two germline ends. The CDR3 has 15 residues. The CDR3 region has the DNA TGCGCCAGCAGCTCTGGCATTAGCGGCACAGATACGCAGTATTTT. Its translation: CASSSGISGTDTQYF.

This chain links TRBV30 with TRBJ2-4; 7 bases line up with TRBD1. The trim removed 2 bases at V and 7 bases at J, leaving 2 bases unmatched. CDR1 and CDR2 (germline): GTSNPN, SVGIG (reference sequence). The CDR3 length is 12 residues. CDR3 residues: CAWSKDRNIQYF. CDR3 sequence (DNA): TGTGCCTGGAGTAAGGACAGGAACATTCAGTACTTC.

This clone appeared a few times. J is TRBJ2-7 and V is TRBV5-4, with TRBD1 matching 8 bases. There are 15 residues in the CDR3. J gave up 2 bases and V 0 bases, and 4 bases lay outside the gene matches. From germline, CDR1 is SGHNT and CDR2 YYREEE (reference sequence). CDR3: CASSLAGTGTYEQYF. As DNA, the CDR3 is TGTGCCAGCAGCTTGGCCGGGACAGGAACCTACGAGCAGTACTTC.

V is TRBV7-2 and J is TRBJ2-6; D tentatively reads TRBD1 or TRBD2 (6 bases each). The germline V gene has CDR1 SGHTA and CDR2 FQGNSA. Trimming shortened V by 6 bases and J by 2 bases, and 11 bases separated the two germline ends. The CDR3 covers 15 residues. The DNA for the CDR3 is TGTGCCAGCAGACGGGGGACACCTGGGGCCAACGTCCTGACTTTC. Amino acid sequence: CASRRGTPGANVLTF.

This clone was detected only once. J is TRBJ1-4 and V is TRBV18; D remains unclear. The CDR3 totals 16 residues. V was trimmed by 0 bases and J by 4 bases, leaving 12 bases between them. Germline CDR1 is KGHSH and CDR2 is LQKENI. DNA for the CDR3: TGTGCCAGCTCACCACCGACGTCCGGCGATAATGAAAAACTGTTTTTT. Translating gives CASSPPTSGDNEKLFF. The full variable domain, with the rest looked up from reference TRBV18 and TRBJ1-4, is NAGVMQNPRHLVRRRGQEARLRCSPMKGHSHVYWYRQLPEEGLKFMVYLQKENIIDESGMPKERFSAEFPKEGPSILRIQQVVRGDSAAYFCASSPPTSGDNEKLFFGSGTQLSVL.

This chain joins TRBV18 and TRBJ2-7, with a tentative D call TRBD2 (6 bases). V dropped 3 bases and J dropped 5 bases, with 20 bases sitting between them. Germline V gene lookup returns CDR1 KGHSH and CDR2 LQKENI. CDR3 length: 16 residues. The CDR3 reads CASSPTRDSLQHEQYF. The DNA for the CDR3 is TGTGCCAGCTCACCTACGAGGGACTCGCTTCAGCACGAGCAGTACTTC.

The chain is built from TRBV5-1 and TRBJ2-3; no reliable D call. The CDR3 loop spans 16 amino acids. Trimming cost V 4 bases and J 5 bases, with 20 bases left between them. Germline V gives CDR1 SGHRS, CDR2 YFSETQ. The CDR3 loop is CASSPPTTFSGDTQYF. CDR3 DNA: TGCGCCAGCAGCCCACCGACGACATTTTCTGGAGATACGCAGTATTTT.

The rearrangement links TRBV6-6 to TRBJ1-4, with TRBD1 matching over 7 bases. The junction had 8 bases not matched to a gene; V was cut back by 9 bases and J by 4 bases. The V gene's germline CDR1 is MNHNY and CDR2 SVGAGI (reference sequence). This CDR3 spans 14 amino acids. DNA of the CDR3: TGTGCCAGTGCCTTGACAGGGTTTAATGAAAAACTGTTTTTT. It translates to CASALTGFNEKLFF.

V usage is TRBV10-3 and J usage is TRBJ1-1, with a weak D call TRBD1 (6 bases). V was trimmed by 2 bases and J by 5 bases, leaving 12 bases between them. Germline V gives CDR1 ENHRY, CDR2 SYGVKD. The CDR3 spans 14 residues. CDR3 in amino acids: CAISEGGDKTEAFF. The CDR3 DNA sequence: TGTGCCATCAGTGAGGGAGGGGACAAGACTGAAGCTTTCTTT.

The J gene is TRBJ2-2, the V gene TRBV6-5; D is unclear. Germline V gene lookup returns CDR1 MNHEY and CDR2 SVGAGI. Trimming removed 4 bases from V and 4 bases from J, with 16 bases in between. The CDR3 has 16 amino acids. CDR3 loop: CASSSFKIPGTGELFF. The CDR3 bases are TGTGCCAGCAGTTCCTTTAAGATACCGGGCACCGGGGAGCTGTTTTTT.

In this sample, this clone turned up once. The CDR3 DNA reads TGTGCCAGCAGCTCGGGACTAGCGGAGAACACCGGGGAGCTGTTTTTT. Amino acids: CASSSGLAENTGELFF. The V gene is TRBV7-6, the J gene TRBJ2-2; 11 nucleotides match TRBD2. CDR1 and CDR2 from the germline V gene are SGHVS and FNYEAQ. There are 16 residues in the CDR3. The V segment lost 4 bases and the J segment 1 base; nucleotides outside the gene matches: 2.

This clone was observed once. CDR3: CASSYGHRGAGEQYF. In DNA form, the CDR3 reads TGCGCCAGCAGCTACGGTCACAGGGGGGCAGGCGAGCAGTACTTC. This sequence joins TRBV5-1 and TRBJ2-7; 8 bases line up with TRBD1. The length of the CDR3 is 15 residues. Germline V gene lookup returns CDR1 SGHRS and CDR2 YFSETQ. Losses at the gene ends were 3 bases for V and 6 bases for J; bases not matched to a gene: 11.

The chain recombines TRBV5-1 with TRBJ1-1, with D perhaps TRBD1 (6 bases). Germline values: CDR1 SGHRS, CDR2 YFSETQ. Trimming shortened V by 4 bases and J by 7 bases, and 20 bases separated the two germline ends. The CDR3 runs to 15 residues. In nucleotides, the CDR3 is TGCGCCAGCAGCCCCAATACTTGGGGGGCGAGTGAAGCTTTCTTT. Translation: CASSPNTWGASEAFF.

The chain carries TRBV7-9 and TRBJ2-2; D tentatively fits TRBD1 or TRBD2 (5 bases each). V lost 6 bases and J lost 3, with 11 bases in between. This CDR3 region has 14 residues. From germline, CDR1 is SEHNR and CDR2 FQNEAQ (reference sequence). The CDR3 sequence is CASSPGRDTGELFF. CDR3 sequence (DNA): TGTGCCAGCAGTCCAGGGCGGGACACCGGGGAGCTGTTTTTT.

This chain links TRBV10-2 with TRBJ2-1; D gene ambiguous. Germline assignment: CDR1 WSHSY and CDR2 SAAADI. Trimming left V 8 bases short and J 2 bases short, with 7 bases between. The CDR3 sequence is 12 residues long. The CDR3: CASLRTYNEQFF. The CDR3 region has the DNA TGCGCCAGCCTCCGGACCTACAATGAGCAGTTCTTC.

J is TRBJ1-4 and V is TRBV7-3; TRBD1 matches 7 bases. Germline-derived CDR1 and CDR2 are SGHTA and FQGTGA. The trim removed 5 bases at V and 3 bases at J, leaving 9 bases unmatched. CDR3 length: 16 residues. CDR3 in DNA: TGTGCCAGCAGCACCCCCCCGGGACAGTCTAATGAAAAACTGTTTTTT. Translating it yields CASSTPPGQSNEKLFF.

The chain employs TRBV7-9 and TRBJ1-4; the D is unclear. V was trimmed by 5 bases and J by 8 bases, leaving 9 bases between them. Germline assignment: CDR1 SEHNR and CDR2 FQNEAQ (reference sequence). This CDR3 has 12 amino acids. The CDR3 DNA reads TGTGCCAGCAGCCTGAGACGAGAAAAACTGTTTTTT. Translating it yields CASSLRREKLFF.

The count of this clone is one. The chain carries TRBV5-1 and TRBJ2-2, with D unclear. Germline loops: CDR1 SGHRS, CDR2 YFSETQ. The CDR3 is 15 residues long. V was cut by 4 bases and J by 0 bases, with 10 bases left in between. CDR3 residues: CASSPAAANTGELFF. The CDR3 nucleotides are TGCGCCAGCAGCCCGGCGGCGGCGAACACCGGGGAGCTGTTTTTT. The complete variable domain, with remaining parts taken from reference TRBV5-1 and TRBJ2-2, reads KAGVTQTPRYLIKTRGQQVTLSCSPISGHRSVSWYQQTPGQGLQFLFEYFSETQRNKGNFPGRFSGRQFSNSRSEMNVSTLELGDSALYLCASSPAAANTGELFFGEGSRLTVL.

The rearrangement joins TRBV30 to TRBJ1-2, with D unresolved. The CDR3 sequence is 13 residues long. Germline-derived CDR1 and CDR2 are GTSNPN and SVGIG (reference sequence). V dropped 4 bases and J dropped 1 base, with 10 bases sitting between them. CDR3 in DNA: TGTGCCTGGACCGTGGGTGGTAACTATGGCTACACCTTC. It codes for CAWTVGGNYGYTF.

About this clone: This specimen includes other DNA sequences encoding the same CDR3. CDR3: CASSYSPQGGYEQYF. For the CDR3, the DNA is TGTGCCAGCAGTTACTCCCCCCAGGGCGGGTACGAGCAGTACTTC. The chain recombines TRBV6-6 with TRBJ2-7; D may match TRBD1 or TRBD2 (5 bases each). Trimming removed 0 bases at V and 4 bases at J, with 13 bases between. This CDR3 has 15 residues. Germline CDR1 and CDR2: MNHNY and SVGAGI (reference sequence).

The genes are TRBV7-8 and TRBJ1-2, with D tentatively TRBD1 (6 bases). Germline CDR1 SGHVS, CDR2 FQNEAQ. The CDR3 loop spans 14 amino acids. V lost 4 bases and J 7 bases, leaving 16 bases between the germline ends. The CDR3 here is CASSSGQPGGGYTF. The CDR3 nucleotides read TGTGCCAGCAGCTCAGGACAGCCGGGGGGTGGCTACACCTTC. Full variable domain (remainder filled in from reference TRBV7-8 and TRBJ1-2): GAGVSQSPRYKVAKRGQDVALRCDPISGHVSLFWYQQALGQGPEFLTYFQNEAQLDKSGLPSDRFFAERPEGSVSTLKIQRTQQEDSAVYLCASSSGQPGGGYTFGSGTRLTVV.

The rearrangement joins TRBV9 to TRBJ1-2, with 9 bases aligning to TRBD1. This CDR3 is 14 amino acids long. J lost 6 bases, V lost 4 bases, and 7 bases had no gene match. Per the germline V gene, CDR1 is SGDLS and CDR2 is YYNGEE. CDR3 in amino acids: CASSLGTGRDGYTF. The CDR3 coding sequence is TGTGCCAGCAGCCTAGGGACAGGGCGAGATGGCTACACCTTC.

This chain connects TRBV5-1 to TRBJ2-5; no reliable D call. This CDR3 has 11 amino acids. Trimming left V 2 bases short and J 7 bases short, with 6 bases between. Germline CDR1 reads SGHRS; CDR2 reads YFSETQ. The CDR3 nucleotides read TGCGCCAGCAGCTTACTCGGGACCCAGTACTTC. Its translation: CASSLLGTQYF.

J is TRBJ1-1 and V is TRBV25-1; possibly TRBD1 for D (5 bases). The CDR3 runs to 17 residues. V shed 3 bases and J shed 1 base, with 18 bases lying between them. CDR1 and CDR2 (germline): MGHDK, SYGVNS. The CDR3 region is CASSDRDGYSGNTEAFF. CDR3 coding DNA: TGTGCCAGCAGTGATCGGGACGGATACTCGGGGAACACTGAAGCTTTCTTT.

This clone was observed once. The chain is built from TRBV2 and TRBJ1-6, with D possibly matching TRBD1 (6 bases). The germline V and J ends were trimmed by 7 bases and 9 bases, with 19 bases remaining between them. Per germline, CDR1 SNHLY and CDR2 FYNNEI. The CDR3 extends over 15 amino acids. The CDR3 reads CASTLRGAGGSPLHF. In nucleotides, the CDR3 is TGTGCCAGCACCCTACGGGGGGCCGGAGGTTCACCCCTCCACTTT.

This clone was seen only a few times. V usage is TRBV5-4 and J usage is TRBJ1-4, with D uncertain. Germline V gene lookup returns CDR1 SGHNT and CDR2 YYREEE (reference sequence). The V end was cut by 2 bases, the J end by 4 bases, with 9 bases between. The length of the CDR3 is 14 residues. CDR3 sequence reads: CASSFNDVNEKLFF. CDR3 DNA: TGTGCCAGCAGCTTCAACGACGTTAATGAAAAACTGTTTTTT.

V and J are TRBV7-3 and TRBJ1-6, with 9 bases lining up with TRBD1. In germline, CDR1 is SGHTA, CDR2 FQGTGA. The CDR3 sequence is 14 residues long. Unmatched junction bases numbered 6, after V lost 5 bases and J lost 10 bases. The DNA for the CDR3 is TGTGCCAGCAGCACCGGGACAGGGATGTCACCCCTCCACTTT. It codes for CASSTGTGMSPLHF.

The rearrangement uses TRBV11-2 and TRBJ2-3; D remains unclear. Germline CDR1 is SGHAT and CDR2 is FQNNGV. CDR3 length: 12 residues. V was trimmed by 4 bases and J by 8 bases, leaving 10 bases between them. This CDR3 is CASSSRTGTQYF. The CDR3 DNA reads TGTGCCAGCAGCTCAAGGACGGGTACGCAGTATTTT.

In regard to this clone: One end of the junction is discordant with germline, which a read error may explain. The rearrangement links TRBV6-5 to TRBJ1-2, with D possibly TRBD1 on 5 matching bases. Per the germline V gene, CDR1 is MNHEY and CDR2 is SVGAGI. This CDR3 spans 14 amino acids. In nucleotides, the CDR3 is TGTGCCCGCAGTTACTCAGACAGCCGAGGAGGCTACACCTTC. Its protein product is CARSYSDSRGGYTF.

The chain uses TRBV6-5 and TRBJ2-5; 9 nucleotides line up with TRBD1. The V gene end was trimmed by 6 bases and the J gene end by 5 bases; junction bases not matched to a gene: 10. CDR1 and CDR2 from the germline V gene are MNHEY and SVGAGI. CDR3 length: 15 amino acids. The CDR3 DNA sequence: TGTGCCAGCAGCACCGGGACAGGGATCCGGGAGACCCAGTACTTC. Protein: CASSTGTGIRETQYF.

This clone was detected only a few times. This rearrangement joins TRBV9 to TRBJ2-1, with 8 bases fitting TRBD2. With 0 bases clipped from V and 6 bases from J, the junction kept 8 bases outside the gene matches. The CDR3 is made up of 16 amino acids. The V gene's germline CDR1 is SGDLS and CDR2 YYNGEE. In nucleotides, the CDR3 is TGTGCCAGCAGCGTAGCCTCCGGGGGGGATATCAATGAGCAGTTCTTC. Translation: CASSVASGGDINEQFF.

This chain joins TRBV29-1 and TRBJ2-1; TRBD1 matches 10 bases. The V segment lost 5 bases and the J segment 9 bases; nucleotides outside the gene matches: 16. Germline loops: CDR1 SQVTM, CDR2 ANQGSEA. The CDR3 is 16 amino acids. The CDR3 DNA sequence: TGCAGCGTTACCAATCAACGACAGGGGGCGATGGGTGAGCAGTTCTTC. Translated, it gives CSVTNQRQGAMGEQFF.